This record covers a single T cell receptor (beta chain). No cognate antigen has been identified for it. Base qualities are not at hand, and no much larger clone is one base apart. The source of the sample is a study of blood T cell repertoires in COVID-19 (dated by TCRdb to the early 2020s). The study in broad terms: Samples from collaborators originated in the United States, Italy and Spain and spanned both the acute and convalescent phases of COVID-19. The prospective study material was composed of cDNA or gDNA derived from T cells, B-cell-depleted T cells, or PBMCs. Deeply sampled blood TCRbeta repertoires from subjects exposed to, actively infected with, or recovered from COVID-19 were included in the dataset. The repertoires were released in a freely available public database intended as a resource for research on the immune response to SARS-CoV-2. Samples were obtained from the ongoing ImmuneRACE study (first 160 participants) and from some 1,200 subjects provided by 6 global collaborators. Sample metadata almost always included a de-identified subject ID, COVID-19 status, age in years and sex. HLA class I and class II types, where available, came from metadata supplied by the sample provider rather than from assay-based typing.

CDR1 SGHNT and CDR2 YYREEE are derived from the germline V gene (reference sequence). After removal of 3 bases from V and 0 bases from J, the junction retains 6 bases not matched to a gene. The CDR3 goes from the cysteine to the phenylalanine over 17 residues. This entry keeps only the CDR3 DNA: 51 bases, framed from base 1. Each collaborating institution followed its own protocols to collect whole blood in K2EDTA tubes. For TCRbeta analysis, collaborators shipped samples as frozen whole blood, isolated PBMCs, or DNA extracted from either of those sample types. The paper's findings and limits, for the study overall: The quantity of clinical and demographic metadata differed by source and by participant and was supplied without curation.

TCRbeta CDR3 regions were amplified from genomic DNA using the immunoSEQ Assay, a bias-controlled multiplex PCR. The paper's data handling went like this. Nucleated cell counts per sample were estimated from amplification of reference gene primers within the assay. Sequence reads were collapsed and filtered to measure the absolute abundance of every unique TCRbeta CDR3 rearrangement. For each sample, productive Simpson clonality was calculated by taking the square root of Simpson's diversity index across productive rearrangements. TCRdb's version of the immuneACCESS table is confined to in-frame rearrangements and falls short of the full clone set. An unresolved V gene accounts for under half of the shortfall where checked; the remainder is of unknown origin. V and J calls and clone size are copied from that table; D and trimming were computed from the DNA. The sample data list 140,000 or so clones, and roughly four fifths of these were observed just once. The ten largest clones capture under 9.5% of the sample.

This chain joins TRBV5-4 to TRBJ1-6, and 7 junction bases match TRBD1. Sample: peripheral blood. This clonotype was obtained from a human donor in a cohort sampled during active COVID-19. The CDR3 protein sequence reads: CASSSTGFGSYNSPLHF. The sequence in DNA is TGTGCCAGCAGCTCGACAGGGTTCGGCTCCTATAATTCACCCCTCCACTTT.